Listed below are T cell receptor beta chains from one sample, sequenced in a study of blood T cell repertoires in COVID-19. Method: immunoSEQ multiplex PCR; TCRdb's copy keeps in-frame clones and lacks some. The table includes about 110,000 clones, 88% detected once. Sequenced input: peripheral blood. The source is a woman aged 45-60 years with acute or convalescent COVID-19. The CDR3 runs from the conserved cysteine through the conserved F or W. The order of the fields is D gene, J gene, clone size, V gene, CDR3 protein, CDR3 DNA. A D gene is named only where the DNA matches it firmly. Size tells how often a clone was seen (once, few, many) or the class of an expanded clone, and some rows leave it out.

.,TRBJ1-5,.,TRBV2,CASSEIHSNQPQHF,TGTGCCAGCAGTGAGATACATAGCAATCAGCCCCAGCATTTT
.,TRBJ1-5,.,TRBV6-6,CASSSSTPGLNQPQHF,TGTGCCAGCAGTTCTTCAACCCCGGGACTCAATCAGCCCCAGCATTTT
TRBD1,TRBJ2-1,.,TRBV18,CASSPQGEGNEQFF,TGTGCCAGCTCACCTCAGGGGGAAGGTAATGAGCAGTTCTTC
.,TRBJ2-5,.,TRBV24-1,CATSDDNLETQYF,TGTGCCACCAGTGATGACAATTTGGAGACCCAGTACTTC
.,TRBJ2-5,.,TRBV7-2,CASSLERVLQETQYF,TGTGCCAGCAGCTTAGAGCGGGTACTACAAGAGACCCAGTACTTC
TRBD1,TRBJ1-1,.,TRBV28,CASSPLGQGPNTEAFF,TGTGCCAGCAGTCCACTCGGACAGGGCCCGAACACTGAAGCTTTCTTT
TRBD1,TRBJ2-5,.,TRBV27,CASKYRGGVETQYF,TGTGCCAGCAAATACAGGGGTGGGGTGGAGACCCAGTACTTC
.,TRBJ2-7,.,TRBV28,CASSDSTYEQYF,TGTGCCAGCAGTGACAGTACCTACGAGCAGTACTTC
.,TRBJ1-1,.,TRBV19,CASSKRESTEAFF,TGTGCCAGTAGTAAACGAGAAAGCACTGAAGCTTTCTTT
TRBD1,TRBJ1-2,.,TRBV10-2,CASSELAGGFNGYTF,TGCGCCAGCAGTGAGTTGGCAGGGGGCTTCAATGGCTACACCTTC
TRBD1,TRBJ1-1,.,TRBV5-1,CASSDRDRGRNTEAFF,TGCGCCAGCAGCGACCGGGACAGGGGGCGTAACACTGAAGCTTTCTTT
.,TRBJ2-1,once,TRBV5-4,CASSLGYKQFF,TGTGCCAGCAGCTTGGGGTACAAGCAGTTCTTC
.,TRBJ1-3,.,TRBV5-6,CASSYTGRAGNTIYF,TGTGCCAGCAGCTACACCGGGAGGGCTGGAAACACCATATATTTT
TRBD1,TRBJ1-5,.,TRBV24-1,CATSDSRGYINQPQHF,TGTGCCACCAGTGACTCCAGGGGGTACATCAATCAGCCCCAGCATTTT
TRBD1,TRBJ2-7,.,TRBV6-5,CAGGRGTYEQYF,TGTGCCGGCGGCAGGGGGACCTACGAGCAGTACTTC
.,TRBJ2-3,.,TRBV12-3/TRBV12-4,CASSRSAADTQYF,TGTGCCAGCAGCCGTAGCGCCGCAGATACGCAGTATTTT
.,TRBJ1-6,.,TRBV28,CASSPRGAAYNSPLHF,TGTGCCAGCAGTCCGCGGGGGGCCGCTTATAATTCACCCCTCCACTTT
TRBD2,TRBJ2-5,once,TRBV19,CASSMRTRQTQYF,TGTGCCAGTAGTATGCGGACTAGGCAGACCCAGTACTTC
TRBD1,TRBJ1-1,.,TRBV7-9,CASSLGMTGGTEAFF,TGTGCCAGCAGCTTAGGGATGACAGGGGGAACTGAAGCTTTCTTT
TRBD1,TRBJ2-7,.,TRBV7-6,CASSFPGGYEQYF,TGTGCCAGCAGCTTTCCAGGGGGTTACGAGCAGTACTTC
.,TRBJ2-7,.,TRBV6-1,CASSEVWGRSGEQYF,TGTGCCAGCAGTGAAGTTTGGGGGCGGTCTGGCGAGCAGTACTTC
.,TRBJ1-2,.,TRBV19,CASKAPGGYGYTF,TGTGCCAGCAAGGCACCGGGAGGCTATGGCTACACCTTC
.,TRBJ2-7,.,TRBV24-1,CATESPAPTGEQYF,TGTGCCACCGAGTCTCCGGCACCAACGGGGGAGCAGTACTTC
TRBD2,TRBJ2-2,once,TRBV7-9,CASSAPGGSGSIRELFF,TGTGCCAGCAGCGCCCCTGGAGGTAGCGGGAGTATTAGGGAGCTGTTTTTT
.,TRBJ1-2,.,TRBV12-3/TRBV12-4,CASSPGGPDGYTF,TGTGCCAGCAGCCCCGGGGGGCCGGACGGCTACACCTTC
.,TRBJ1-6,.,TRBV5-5,CASMRGVSNSPLHF,TGTGCCAGCATGCGGGGGGTTAGTAATTCACCCCTCCACTTT
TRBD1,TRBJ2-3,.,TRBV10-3,CAISATGALTDTQYF,TGTGCCATCAGTGCGACAGGGGCCCTCACAGATACGCAGTATTTT
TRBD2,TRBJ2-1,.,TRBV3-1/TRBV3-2,CASSSWWAGGSKNEQFF,TGTGCCAGCAGCTCCTGGTGGGCGGGAGGTTCCAAGAATGAGCAGTTCTTC
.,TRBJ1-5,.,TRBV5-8,CASSLIRGVLDQPQHF,TGTGCCAGCAGCCTAATACGGGGGGTGCTTGATCAGCCCCAGCATTTT
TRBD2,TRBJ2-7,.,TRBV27,CASSSLGGSHEQYF,TGTGCCAGCAGTTCCCTCGGGGGGTCCCACGAGCAGTACTTC
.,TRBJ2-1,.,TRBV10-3,CAISESAGSHEQFF,TGTGCCATCAGTGAGTCGGCAGGGTCCCATGAGCAGTTCTTC
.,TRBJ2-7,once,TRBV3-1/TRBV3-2,CASSQEAYPLSEQYF,TGTGCCAGCAGCCAAGAAGCCTACCCTCTCTCCGAGCAGTACTTC
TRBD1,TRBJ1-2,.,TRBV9,CASSAQGAASYGYTF,TGTGCCAGCAGCGCGCAGGGGGCTGCTAGCTATGGCTACACCTTC
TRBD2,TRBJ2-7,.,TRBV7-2,CASSFGLAATYEQYF,TGTGCCAGCAGCTTCGGACTAGCGGCTACCTACGAGCAGTACTTC
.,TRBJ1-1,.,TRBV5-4,CASSSEVGNTEAFF,TGTGCCAGCAGCTCGGAGGTTGGGAACACTGAAGCTTTCTTT
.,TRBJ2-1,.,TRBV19,CASSIVLGSHEQFF,TGTGCCAGTAGTATAGTACTAGGGTCCCATGAGCAGTTCTTC
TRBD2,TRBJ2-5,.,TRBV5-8,CASSFGAGSPAGTQYF,TGTGCCAGCAGCTTTGGAGCGGGGAGCCCGGCGGGGACCCAGTACTTC
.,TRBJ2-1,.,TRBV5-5,CASSQDSLPYNEQFF,TGTGCCAGCAGCCAAGACAGCCTACCCTACAATGAGCAGTTCTTC
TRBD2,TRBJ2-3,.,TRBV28,CASSFGWEGSSTDTQYF,TGTGCCAGCAGTTTTGGGTGGGAGGGATCTAGCACAGATACGCAGTATTTT